This TCR beta chain was recovered during a study of blood T cell repertoires in COVID-19. TCRdb keeps only in-frame clones here, not all; method: immunoSEQ multiplex PCR. The sample yields approximately 94,000 clones, about nine tenths seen once. Germline V gene data show CDR1 as MDHEN and CDR2 as SYDVKM. J was trimmed by 10 bases and V by 2 bases; bases with no gene match: 3. The CDR3 has 14 residues. The chain recombines TRBV28 with TRBJ1-6; 9 nucleotides align to TRBD1. The sequence was obtained from a woman between 45 and 60 years old in a cohort sampled during active COVID-19. The material sequenced was peripheral blood. CDR3 sequence (DNA): TGTGCCAGCAGTTTAAGGGACAGGGTCTCACCCCTCCACTTT. It yields the protein CASSLRDRVSPLHF.